This note documents a single TCR beta chain sequence. Its antigen is not known. Amplified TCR beta CDR3 regions derived from RNA transcripts. In the first-round RT-PCR of the TCR CDR3, the HTBI primer set was used. MiXCR was run by TCRdb on the multiplex PCR reads, yielding one entry per CDR3 protein. The data contain a few hundred thousand distinct CDR3 sequences, about 15% of them seen just once; the ten biggest clones take up around 7.3%. The CDR3 contains 14 residues. V lost 1 base and J lost 6; bases outside the gene matches: 5. CDR1 DFQATT and CDR2 SNEGSKA come from the germline V gene (reference sequence). Based on clinical symptoms, serum thyroxine and TRAb, thyroid ultrasound and orbital computed tomography, diagnoses were reached. This specimen comes from a study of T cells in Graves' hyperthyroidism and ophthalmopathy. The overall study: Peripheral blood sampling occurred at initial diagnosis, before any treatment.

Study-wide points: Ophthalmopathy stood apart from stable hyperthyroidism in a 13 V-J model.

Sequenced: blood. The source of this sequence is a woman aged 18-35 years with Graves' hyperthyroidism. This chain links TRBV20-1 with TRBJ1-5; 8 nucleotides align to TRBD1. The CDR3 here is CSARAGGAGQPQHF. CDR3 coding DNA: TGCAGTGCTAGAGCAGGGGGCGCGGGTCAGCCCCAGCATTTT.